This T cell receptor (beta chain) was recorded in a study of cytomegalovirus exposure and HLA in healthy donors. Study-wide points: Across all donors, roughly uniform sequencing depth was an assumption of the presence/absence analyses.

Amplification used 60 Vbeta primers and 13 Jbeta primers. Repertoires were generated with immunoSEQ multiplex PCR, while TCRdb's copy carries only in-frame clones and drops some. The sample has more than 45,000 clones; approximately 70% are singletons. V lost 0 bases and J 1 base, leaving 15 bases between the germline ends. Germline loops: CDR1 LGHNA, CDR2 YSLEER. The CDR3 length is 18 residues. Concerning this clone: Antigen: not known.

V usage is TRBV4-3 and J usage is TRBJ2-2, with D possibly being TRBD1 (6 bases). Sequenced input: PBMCs. This clonotype was obtained from a woman in her sixties in good health and CMV-seropositive. The CDR3 is CASSQEFTGMGNTGELFF. The CDR3 nucleotides read TGCGCCAGCAGCCAAGAATTCACAGGGATGGGGAACACCGGGGAGCTGTTTTTT.